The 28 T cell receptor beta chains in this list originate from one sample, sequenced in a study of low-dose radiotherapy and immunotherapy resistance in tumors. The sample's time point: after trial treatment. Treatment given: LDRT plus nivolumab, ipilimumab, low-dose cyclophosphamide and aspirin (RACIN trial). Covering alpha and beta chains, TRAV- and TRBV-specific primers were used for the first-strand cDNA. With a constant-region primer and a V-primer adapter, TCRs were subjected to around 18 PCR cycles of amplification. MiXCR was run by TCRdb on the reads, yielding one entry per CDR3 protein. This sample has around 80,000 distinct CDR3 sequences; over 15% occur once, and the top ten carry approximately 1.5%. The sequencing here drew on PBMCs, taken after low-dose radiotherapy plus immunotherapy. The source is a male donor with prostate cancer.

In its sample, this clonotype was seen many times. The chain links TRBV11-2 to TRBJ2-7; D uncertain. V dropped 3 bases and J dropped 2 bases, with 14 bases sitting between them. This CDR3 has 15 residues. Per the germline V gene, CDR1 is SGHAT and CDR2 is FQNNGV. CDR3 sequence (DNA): TGTGCCAGCAGCTTTCTTACCGGCGGACCCTACGAGCAGTACTTC. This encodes CASSFLTGGPYEQYF.

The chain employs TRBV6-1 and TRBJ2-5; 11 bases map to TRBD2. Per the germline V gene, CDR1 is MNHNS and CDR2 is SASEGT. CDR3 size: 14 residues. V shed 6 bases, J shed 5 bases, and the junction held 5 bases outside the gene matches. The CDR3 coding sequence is TGTGCCAGCAGGGGACTAGCGGCCATGGAGACCCAGTACTTC. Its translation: CASRGLAAMETQYF.

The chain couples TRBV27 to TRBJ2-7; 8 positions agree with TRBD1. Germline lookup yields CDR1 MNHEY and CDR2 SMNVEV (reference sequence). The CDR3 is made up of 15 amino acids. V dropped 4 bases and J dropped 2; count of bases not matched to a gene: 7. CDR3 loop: CASSWGSDRAYEQYF. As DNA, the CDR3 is TGTGCCAGCAGTTGGGGGTCGGACAGGGCCTACGAGCAGTACTTC.

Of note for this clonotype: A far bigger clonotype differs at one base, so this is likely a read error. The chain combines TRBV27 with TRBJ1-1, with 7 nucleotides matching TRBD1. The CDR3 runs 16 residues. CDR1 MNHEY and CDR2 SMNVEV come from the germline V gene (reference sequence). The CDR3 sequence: CASSSPPGQTNIEAFF. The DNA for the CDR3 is TGTGCCAGCAGTTCCCCCCCGGGACAGACGAACATTGAAGCTTTCTTT.

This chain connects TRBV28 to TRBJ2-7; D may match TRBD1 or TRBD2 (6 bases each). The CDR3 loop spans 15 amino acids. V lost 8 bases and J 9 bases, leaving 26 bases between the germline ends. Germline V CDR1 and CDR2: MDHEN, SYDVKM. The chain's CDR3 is CASLRGLRGTSVQYF. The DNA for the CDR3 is TGTGCCAGCCTCCGGGGTTTAAGGGGGACTTCCGTGCAGTACTTC.

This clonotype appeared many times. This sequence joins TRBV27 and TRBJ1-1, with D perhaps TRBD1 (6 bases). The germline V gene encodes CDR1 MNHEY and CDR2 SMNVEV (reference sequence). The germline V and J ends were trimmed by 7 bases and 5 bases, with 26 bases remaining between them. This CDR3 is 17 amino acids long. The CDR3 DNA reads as TGTGCCAGCACTAACCAGAGGGGGGTGGGGAGGGGGACTGAAGCTTTCTTT. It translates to CASTNQRGVGRGTEAFF.

The CDR3 sequence: CSARGGTSGKSSYNEQFF. The CDR3 DNA follows: TGCAGTGCTAGAGGGGGGACTAGCGGGAAGAGCTCCTACAATGAGCAGTTCTTC. J is TRBJ2-1 and V is TRBV20-1, with 13 positions matching TRBD2. The CDR3 has 18 amino acids. With V trimmed by 1 base and J by 0 bases, 6 bases remained unmatched. Germline values: CDR1 DFQATT, CDR2 SNEGSKA (reference sequence).

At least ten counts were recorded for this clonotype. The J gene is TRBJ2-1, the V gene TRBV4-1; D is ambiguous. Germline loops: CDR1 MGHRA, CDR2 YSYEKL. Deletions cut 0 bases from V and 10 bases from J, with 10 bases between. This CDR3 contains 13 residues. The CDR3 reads CASSQDVSHEQFF. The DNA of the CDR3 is TGCGCCAGCAGCCAAGACGTTTCCCACGAGCAGTTCTTC.

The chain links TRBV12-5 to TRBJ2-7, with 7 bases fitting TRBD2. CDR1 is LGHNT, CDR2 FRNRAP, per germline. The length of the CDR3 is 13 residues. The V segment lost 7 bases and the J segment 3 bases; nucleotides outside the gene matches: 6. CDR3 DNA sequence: TGTGCTAGTGCCGCAAGCGGGAACTACGAGCAGTACTTC. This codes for CASAASGNYEQYF.

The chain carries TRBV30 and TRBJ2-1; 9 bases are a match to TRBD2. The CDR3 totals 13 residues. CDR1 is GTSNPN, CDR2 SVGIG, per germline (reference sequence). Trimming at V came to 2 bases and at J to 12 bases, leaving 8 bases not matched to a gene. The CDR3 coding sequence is TGTGCCTGGAGTCCGGAAATTAGCGGGAGGCAGTTCTTC. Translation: CAWSPEISGRQFF. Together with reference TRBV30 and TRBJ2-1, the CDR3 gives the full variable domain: SQTIHQWPATLVQPVGSPLSLECTVEGTSNPNLYWYRQAAGRGLQLLFYSVGIGQISSEVPQNLSASRPQDRQFILSSKKLLLSDSGFYLCAWSPEISGRQFFGPGTRLTVL.

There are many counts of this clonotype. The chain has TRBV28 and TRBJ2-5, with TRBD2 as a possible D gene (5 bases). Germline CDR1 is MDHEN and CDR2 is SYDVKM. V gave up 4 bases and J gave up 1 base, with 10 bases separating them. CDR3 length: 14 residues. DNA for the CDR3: TGTGCCAGCAGTTCCGACCTAGCCCAAGAGACCCAGTACTTC. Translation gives CASSSDLAQETQYF.

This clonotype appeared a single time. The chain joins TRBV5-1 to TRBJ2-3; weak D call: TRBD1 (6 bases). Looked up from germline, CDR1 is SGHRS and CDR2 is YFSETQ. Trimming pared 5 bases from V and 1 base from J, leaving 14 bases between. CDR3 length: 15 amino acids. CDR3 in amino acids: CASRDSLWGTDTQYF. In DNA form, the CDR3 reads TGCGCCAGCAGGGACAGCCTTTGGGGCACAGATACGCAGTATTTT.

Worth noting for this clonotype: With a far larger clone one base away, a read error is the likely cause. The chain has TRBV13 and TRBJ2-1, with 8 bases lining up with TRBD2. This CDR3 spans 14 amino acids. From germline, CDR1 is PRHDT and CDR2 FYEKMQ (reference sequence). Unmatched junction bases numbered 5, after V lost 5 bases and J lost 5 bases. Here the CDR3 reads CASSLTSGHNEQFF. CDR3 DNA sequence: TGTGCCAGCAGCCTCACTAGCGGTCACAATGAGCAGTTCTTC.

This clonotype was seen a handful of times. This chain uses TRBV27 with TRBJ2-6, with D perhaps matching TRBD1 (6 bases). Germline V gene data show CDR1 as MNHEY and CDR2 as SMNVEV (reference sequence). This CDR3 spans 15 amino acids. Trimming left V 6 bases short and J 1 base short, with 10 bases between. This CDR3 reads CASRLQGSGANVLTF. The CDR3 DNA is TGTGCCAGCAGGTTACAGGGATCTGGGGCCAACGTCCTGACTTTC.

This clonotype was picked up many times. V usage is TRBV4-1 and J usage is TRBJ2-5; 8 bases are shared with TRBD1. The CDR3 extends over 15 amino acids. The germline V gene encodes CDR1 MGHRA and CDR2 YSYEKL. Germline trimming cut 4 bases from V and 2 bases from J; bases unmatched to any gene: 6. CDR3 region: CASSPAGTGQETQYF. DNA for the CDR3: TGCGCCAGCAGCCCCGCCGGGACAGGTCAAGAGACCCAGTACTTC.

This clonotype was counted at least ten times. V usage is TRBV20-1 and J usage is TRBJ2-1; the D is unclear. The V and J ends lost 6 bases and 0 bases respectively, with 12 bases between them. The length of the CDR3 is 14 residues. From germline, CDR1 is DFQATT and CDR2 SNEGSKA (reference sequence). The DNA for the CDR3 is TGCAGTGCCCTAACGCCCAACTCCTACAATGAGCAGTTCTTC. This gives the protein CSALTPNSYNEQFF.

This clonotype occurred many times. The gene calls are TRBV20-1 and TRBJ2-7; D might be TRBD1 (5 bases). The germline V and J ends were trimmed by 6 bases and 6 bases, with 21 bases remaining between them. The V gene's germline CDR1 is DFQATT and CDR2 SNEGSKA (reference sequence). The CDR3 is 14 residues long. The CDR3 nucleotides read TGCAGTGCCAAGGGGCCAGGGAACGATGGCGAGCAGTACTTC. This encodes CSAKGPGNDGEQYF.

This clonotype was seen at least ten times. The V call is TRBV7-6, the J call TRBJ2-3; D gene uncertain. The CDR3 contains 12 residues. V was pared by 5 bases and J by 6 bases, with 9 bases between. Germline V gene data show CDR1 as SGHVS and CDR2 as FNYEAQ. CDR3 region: CASSRVADTQYF. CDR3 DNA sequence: TGTGCCAGCAGCCGGGTGGCGGATACGCAGTATTTT.

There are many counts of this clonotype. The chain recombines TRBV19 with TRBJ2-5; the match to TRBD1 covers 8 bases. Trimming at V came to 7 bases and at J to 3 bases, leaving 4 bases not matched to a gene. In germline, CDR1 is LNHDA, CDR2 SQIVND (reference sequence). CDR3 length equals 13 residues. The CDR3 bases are TGTGCCAGTAAACAGGGGGGAGAAGAGACCCAGTACTTC. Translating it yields CASKQGGEETQYF.

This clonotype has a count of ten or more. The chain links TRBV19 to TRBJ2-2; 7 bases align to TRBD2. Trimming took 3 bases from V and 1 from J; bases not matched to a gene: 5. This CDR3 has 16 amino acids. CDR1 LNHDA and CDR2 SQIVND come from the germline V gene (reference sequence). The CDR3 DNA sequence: TGTGCCAGTAGTATTGGGCTAGCGGAGAACACCGGGGAGCTGTTTTTT. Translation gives CASSIGLAENTGELFF.

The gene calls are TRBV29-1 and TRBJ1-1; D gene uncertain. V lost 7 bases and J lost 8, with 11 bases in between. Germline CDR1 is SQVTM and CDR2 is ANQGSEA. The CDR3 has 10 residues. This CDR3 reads CSGSQTEAFF. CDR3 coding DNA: TGCAGCGGCTCACAGACCGAAGCTTTCTTT.

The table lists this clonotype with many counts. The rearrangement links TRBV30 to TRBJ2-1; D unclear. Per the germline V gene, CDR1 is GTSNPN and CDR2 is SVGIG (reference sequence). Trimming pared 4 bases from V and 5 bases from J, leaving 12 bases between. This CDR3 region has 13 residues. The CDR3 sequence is CAWILRANNEQFF. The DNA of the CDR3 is TGTGCCTGGATCTTAAGGGCCAACAATGAGCAGTTCTTC.

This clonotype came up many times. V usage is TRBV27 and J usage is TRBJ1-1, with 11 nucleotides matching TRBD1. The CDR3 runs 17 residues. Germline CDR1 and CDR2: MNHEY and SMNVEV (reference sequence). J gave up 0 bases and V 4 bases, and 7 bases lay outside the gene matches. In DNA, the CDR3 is TGTGCCAGCAGTTCGTTCGGACAGGGGGCGATGAACACTGAAGCTTTCTTT. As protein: CASSSFGQGAMNTEAFF.

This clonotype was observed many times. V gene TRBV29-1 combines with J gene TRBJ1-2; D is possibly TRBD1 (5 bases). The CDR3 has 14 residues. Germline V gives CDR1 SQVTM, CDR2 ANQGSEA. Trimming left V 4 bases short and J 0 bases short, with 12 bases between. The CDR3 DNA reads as TGCAGCGTTGGTTGGGGGTTAGCTAACTATGGCTACACCTTC. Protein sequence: CSVGWGLANYGYTF.

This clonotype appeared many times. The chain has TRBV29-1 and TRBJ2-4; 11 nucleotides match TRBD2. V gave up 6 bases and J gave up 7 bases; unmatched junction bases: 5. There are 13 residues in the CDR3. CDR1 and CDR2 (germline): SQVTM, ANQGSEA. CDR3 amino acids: CSVKLAGVNIQYF. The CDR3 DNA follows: TGCAGCGTGAAACTAGCGGGAGTTAACATTCAGTACTTC.

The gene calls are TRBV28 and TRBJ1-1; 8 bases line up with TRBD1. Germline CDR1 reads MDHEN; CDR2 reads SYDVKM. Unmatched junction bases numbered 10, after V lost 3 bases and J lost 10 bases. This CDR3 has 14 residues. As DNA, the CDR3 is TGTGCCAGCAGTTTCGGCAGGGGGCCCCTTAGAGCTTTCTTT. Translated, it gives CASSFGRGPLRAFF.

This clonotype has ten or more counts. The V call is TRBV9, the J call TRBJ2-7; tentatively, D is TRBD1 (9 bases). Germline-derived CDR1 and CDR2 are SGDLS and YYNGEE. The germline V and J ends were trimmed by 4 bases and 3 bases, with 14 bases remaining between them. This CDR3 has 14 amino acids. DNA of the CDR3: TGTGCCAGCAGCATAGCGGGACAGGGCTACGAGCAGTACTTC. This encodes CASSIAGQGYEQYF.

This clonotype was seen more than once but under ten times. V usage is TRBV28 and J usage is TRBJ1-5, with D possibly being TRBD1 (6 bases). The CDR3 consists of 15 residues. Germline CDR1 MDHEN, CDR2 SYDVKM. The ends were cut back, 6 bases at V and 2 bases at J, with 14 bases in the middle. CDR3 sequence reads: CASRGAEEGNQPQHF. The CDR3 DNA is TGTGCCAGCAGGGGGGCGGAAGAGGGCAATCAGCCCCAGCATTTT.